Listed below are T cell receptor beta chains from one sample, sequenced in a study of metastatic and nonmetastatic thyroid tumors. MiXCR was used by TCRdb to re-call the PCR reads. The sample holds some 28,000 clones; 20% to 25% are singletons and the top ten take about 43%. Sequenced material: blood. All receptors come from a female donor with papillary thyroid cancer or a benign thyroid nodule (not recorded which). Some clones in this sample may be carry-over from other donors' samples. CDR3s include the opening cysteine and the closing phenylalanine or tryptophan. A D gene is named only where the DNA matches it firmly. Clone size, where shown, is once, few, many, or a class for clones that have expanded.

TRBV7-2	many	13	TRBJ1-1	.	TGTGCCAGCAGCTCACTGATGAACACTGAAGCTTTCTTT	CASSSLMNTEAFF
TRBV3-1	many	13	TRBJ2-7	.	TGTGCCAGCAGCCTGGGGACTCCCTACGAGCAGTACTTC	CASSLGTPYEQYF
TRBV20-1	few	14	TRBJ2-7	TRBD1	TGCAGTGCTCCAAGGGGACAGGGGGCCAACGAGCAGTACTTC	CSAPRGQGANEQYF
TRBV5-5	.	14	TRBJ1-2	.	TGTGCCAGCAGCAGCCGGGAGCCCGTTAATGGCTACACCTTC	CASSSREPVNGYTF
TRBV3-1	many	13	TRBJ2-7	TRBD1	TGTGCCAGCAGCCGGGACGACAGGGCCGAGCAGTACTTC	CASSRDDRAEQYF
TRBV15	many	15	TRBJ2-5	TRBD2	TGTGCCACCAGCAGAGATCTTAGCGGGGGAGAGACCCAGTACTTC	CATSRDLSGGETQYF
TRBV5-1	many	15	TRBJ2-3	TRBD2	TGCGCCAGCCGGAGGGCTAGCGGGATATCCGATACGCAGTATTTT	CASRRASGISDTQYF
TRBV29-1	many	11	TRBJ2-7	.	TGCAGCGTCCACCAGGCGGGGGAGCAGTACTTC	CSVHQAGEQYF
TRBV6-2/TRBV6-3	.	16	TRBJ2-5	TRBD2	TGTGCCAGCAGTTACCCGGGACTAGCGGGGCAAGAGACCCAATACTTC	CASSYPGLAGQETQYF
TRBV14	many	16	TRBJ2-7	.	TGTGCCAGCAGCCAAGTATCACTAGCCGGGGCCTACGAGCAGTACTTC	CASSQVSLAGAYEQYF
TRBV13	many	13	TRBJ1-3	TRBD1	TGTGCCAGCAGCTCGACAGGGGAGGACACCATATATTTT	CASSSTGEDTIYF
TRBV24-1	few	16	TRBJ2-1	TRBD1	TGTGCCACCAGTGACCAGACAGGGTATCTGTCGGGTGAGCAGTTCTTC	CATSDQTGYLSGEQFF
TRBV5-4	.	12	TRBJ2-7	TRBD1	TGTGCCAGCAGCTGGGGACAGGGGGAGCAGTACTTC	CASSWGQGEQYF
TRBV4-3	.	15	TRBJ1-5	.	TGCGCCAGCAGCCAAGGCACAGGGTTAAATGAGCCTGAGCATTTT	CASSQGTGLNEPEHF
TRBV6-1	.	17	TRBJ2-7	TRBD2	TGTGCCAGCAGTGAAGATGAGTTAGCGGGAGGAACCTACGAGCAGTACTTC	CASSEDELAGGTYEQYF
TRBV7-2	many	16	TRBJ2-7	TRBD2	TGTGCCAGCAGCTACCCGGGACTAGCGGGAGCGGTCGAGCAGTACTTC	CASSYPGLAGAVEQYF
TRBV7-8	few	13	TRBJ1-2	.	TGTGCCAGCAGCTTACAGGGGTACGATGGCTACACCTTC	CASSLQGYDGYTF
TRBV9	many	17	TRBJ2-3	TRBD2	TGTGCCAGCAGCGTAGAAGGAGCGGGGGGCCGCACAGATACGCAGTATTTT	CASSVEGAGGRTDTQYF
TRBV18	many	16	TRBJ2-3	TRBD2	TGTGCCAGCTCACTTGGACTAGCGGGGGGGACAGATACGCAGTATTTT	CASSLGLAGGTDTQYF
TRBV9	many	17	TRBJ2-7	TRBD2	TGTGCCAGCAGCCCAGGACTAGCGGGGGGCCTCTCCTACGAGCAGTACTTC	CASSPGLAGGLSYEQYF
TRBV2	.	16	TRBJ2-3	.	TGTGCCAGCAGTGAAGCACAGGGTTTTTCCACAGATACGCAGTATTTT	CASSEAQGFSTDTQYF
TRBV6-1	.	12	TRBJ2-1	.	TGTGCCAGCAGAGACCACAGGAATGAGCAGTTCTTC	CASRDHRNEQFF
TRBV5-4	few	11	TRBJ1-2	.	TGTGCCAGCCAGGCTAACTATGGCTACACCTTC	CASQANYGYTF
TRBV7-2	many	13	TRBJ2-5	.	TGTGCCAGCAGCTTAGAGGGAAGGCAGACCCAGTACTTC	CASSLEGRQTQYF
TRBV28	many	15	TRBJ1-1	TRBD1	TGTGCCAGCAGTGAATTCCAGACAGGGAGGACTGAAGCTTTCTTT	CASSEFQTGRTEAFF
TRBV18	many	15	TRBJ2-3	TRBD1	TGTGCCAGCTCACCACCGGGACAGGGAACGGATACGCAGTATTTT	CASSPPGQGTDTQYF
TRBV12-3/TRBV12-4	many	15	TRBJ2-1	.	TGTGCCAGCAGCGACATGGGGATTAGTATGAATGAGCAGTTCTTC	CASSDMGISMNEQFF
TRBV20-1	many	15	TRBJ2-5	.	TGCAGTGCTAGAGATAGGTTCCGGACAGAAGAGACCCAGTACTTC	CSARDRFRTEETQYF
TRBV5-5	few	15	TRBJ1-6	.	TGTGCCAGCAGCGGAAACAGCAACCCCAATTCACCCCTCCACTTT	CASSGNSNPNSPLHF
TRBV20-1	.	14	TRBJ2-2	TRBD2	TGCAGTGCTAGAGGGACTAGCGACACCGGGGAGCTGTTTTTT	CSARGTSDTGELFF
TRBV15	.	15	TRBJ1-2	TRBD1	TGTGCCACCAGCAGAGGAGGGGGCCAGGCAGTTGGCTACACCTTC	CATSRGGGQAVGYTF
TRBV19	many	13	TRBJ1-1	.	TGTGCCAGTAGTATACGGATGAACACTGAAGCTTTCTTT	CASSIRMNTEAFF
TRBV28	.	12	TRBJ1-5	.	TGTGCCAACAGCCGTAGATCTCAGCCCCAGCATTTT	CANSRRSQPQHF
TRBV11-2	many	15	TRBJ2-7	TRBD2	TGTGCCAGCAGTCGAAGCGGGGGGGCCTCCTACGAGCAGTACTTC	CASSRSGGASYEQYF
TRBV7-9	many	14	TRBJ2-5	.	TGTGCCAGCAGCTTAGTAGGCGGGCAAGAGACCCAGTACTTC	CASSLVGGQETQYF
TRBV6-2/TRBV6-3	large	14	TRBJ2-1	.	TGTGCCAGCGTAGGGGCTATCTCCTACAATGAGCAGTTCTTC	CASVGAISYNEQFF
TRBV18	.	14	TRBJ2-7	.	TGTGCCAGCTCAGCGGACAGTGGGTCAGGCGAGCAGTACTTC	CASSADSGSGEQYF
TRBV10-1	.	14	TRBJ2-5	.	TGCGCCAGCAGTGCCGGGGACTTCCAAGAGACCCAGTACTTC	CASSAGDFQETQYF
TRBV12-3/TRBV12-4	few	14	TRBJ2-1	.	TGTGCCAGCAGTCTACTTAGAGGGTCGAATGAGCAGTTCTTC	CASSLLRGSNEQFF
TRBV5-6	many	14	TRBJ1-2	TRBD1	TGTGCCAGCAGCTCGACAGGGGGCGGCTATGGCTACACCTTC	CASSSTGGGYGYTF
TRBV13	few	15	TRBJ2-1	TRBD2	TGTGCCAGCAGCTTAGAGGGACTAGCGTACAATGAGCAGTTCTTC	CASSLEGLAYNEQFF
TRBV7-2	many	12	TRBJ2-7	.	TGTGCCAGCAGCTTAGGCGGAAAGGAGCAGTACTTC	CASSLGGKEQYF
TRBV4-3	many	14	TRBJ2-7	.	TGCGCCAGCAGCCAAGACGTTAGCTCCTACGAGCAGTACTTC	CASSQDVSSYEQYF
TRBV2	.	14	TRBJ1-1	.	TGTGCCAGCACCAAACCCCAGGGGCGGACTGAAGCTTTCTTT	CASTKPQGRTEAFF
TRBV20-1	many	15	TRBJ2-2	.	TGCAGTGCTAGAGCGGGGGGCCGTTACACCGGGGAGCTGTTTTTT	CSARAGGRYTGELFF
TRBV30	few	14	TRBJ2-5	.	TGTGCCTGGAGCCTAGGATCCTGGACCAAGACCCAGTACTTC	CAWSLGSWTKTQYF
TRBV6-5	many	19	TRBJ2-2	TRBD2	TGTGCCAGCAGTTCCGGACTAGCGGGAGGTGAAAGGAACACCGGGGAGCTGTTTTTT	CASSSGLAGGERNTGELFF
TRBV7-8	.	16	TRBJ1-1	.	TGTGCCAGCAGCTTAGAGGGCGGGGGCTTGTACACTGAAGCTTTCTTT	CASSLEGGGLYTEAFF
TRBV20-1	many	15	TRBJ2-5	TRBD2	TGCAGTGCGCCGGGACTAGCGGGAGTCCCAGAGACCCAGTACTTC	CSAPGLAGVPETQYF
TRBV19	many	13	TRBJ2-3	.	TGTGCCAGTAGTGCCACCAGGTCAGATACGCAGTATTTT	CASSATRSDTQYF
TRBV3-1	many	16	TRBJ2-1	TRBD2	TGTGCCAGCAGCGCCCGTTTAGCGGGGGGGAGAAATGAGCAGTTCTTC	CASSARLAGGRNEQFF
TRBV20-1	many	15	TRBJ2-2	TRBD1	TGCAGTGCTAGAGGGACAGGGGGCGTCACCGGGGAGCTGTTTTTT	CSARGTGGVTGELFF